The rows below give T cell receptor beta chains drawn from one sample of a study of early T cells in non-severe SARS-CoV-2 infection. TCRdb analysed the 5' RACE reads with MiXCR anew, one entry per CDR3 protein. The repertoire holds 74,000 or so distinct CDR3 sequences, around 13% seen once, with approximately 1% in the top ten. Sequencing was done on a sample of whole blood. The receptors originated from an adult who was a healthcare worker with PCR-confirmed SARS-CoV-2 infection or an uninfected control (not recorded which). Both conserved end residues are part of each CDR3. The D gene is left open where the match is weak. Clone size, where shown, is once, few, many, or a class for clones that have expanded.

J	V	D	size	DNA	CDR3
TRBJ1-2	TRBV27	NA	few	TGTGCCAGCAGTTTATCCTCTACAGGGTGGGGCGGTCATGGCTACACCTTC	CASSLSSTGWGGHGYTF
TRBJ1-5	TRBV7-2	NA	few	TGTGCCAGCAGCTCCGGAACCAAGGGCAATCAGCCCCAGCATTTT	CASSSGTKGNQPQHF
TRBJ2-5	TRBV7-9	NA	few	TGTGCCAGCAGCGAGGTTCGGGGGAGTGAGACCCAGTACTTC	CASSEVRGSETQYF
TRBJ1-5	TRBV6-4	NA	few	TGTGCCAGCAGTGAGAACGGCAATCAGCCCCAGCATTTT	CASSENGNQPQHF
TRBJ2-1	TRBV20-1	TRBD1	few	TGCAGTGCTAGATACGGGGGACAGGGGTTCTACAATGAGCAGTTCTTC	CSARYGGQGFYNEQFF
TRBJ1-2	TRBV7-6	NA	many	TGTGCCAGCAGCGAAAAACCTGGGGAGAGGTACTATGGCTACACCTTC	CASSEKPGERYYGYTF
TRBJ1-6	TRBV4-3	TRBD1	NA	TGCGCCAGCAGCCAAGATCGGAGTCAGGGACAGGGGGCTAATTCACCCCTCCACTTT	CASSQDRSQGQGANSPLHF
TRBJ1-3	TRBV7-9	NA	many	TGTGCCAGCAGCCCCAGGGCATCAGGAAACACCATATATTTT	CASSPRASGNTIYF
TRBJ2-7	TRBV6-2/TRBV6-3	NA	many	TGTGCCAGCAGCACCGGGACTTCCAGCTCCTACGAGCAGTACTTC	CASSTGTSSSYEQYF
TRBJ2-3	TRBV12-3/TRBV12-4	NA	NA	TGTGCCAGCAGTTTCGGTGGAAGCGTTAGCACAGATACGCAGTATTTT	CASSFGGSVSTDTQYF
TRBJ2-2	TRBV12-3/TRBV12-4	NA	many	TGTGCCAGCAGTTTTCGAAACCTCAGGGGGAACACCGGGGAGCTGTTTTTT	CASSFRNLRGNTGELFF
TRBJ2-7	TRBV25-1	TRBD1	many	TGTGCCAGCAGTGGCTACACCGGGACAGGGAGGAGGAACGAGCAGTACTTC	CASSGYTGTGRRNEQYF
TRBJ2-2	TRBV11-2	NA	many	TGTGCCAGCAGCTTTGATTACACCGGGGAGCTGTTTTTT	CASSFDYTGELFF
TRBJ1-1	TRBV10-3	TRBD1	NA	TGTGCCATCAGTGGAGGGACAGGGGGCAGTTCGAACACTGAAGCTTTCTTT	CAISGGTGGSSNTEAFF